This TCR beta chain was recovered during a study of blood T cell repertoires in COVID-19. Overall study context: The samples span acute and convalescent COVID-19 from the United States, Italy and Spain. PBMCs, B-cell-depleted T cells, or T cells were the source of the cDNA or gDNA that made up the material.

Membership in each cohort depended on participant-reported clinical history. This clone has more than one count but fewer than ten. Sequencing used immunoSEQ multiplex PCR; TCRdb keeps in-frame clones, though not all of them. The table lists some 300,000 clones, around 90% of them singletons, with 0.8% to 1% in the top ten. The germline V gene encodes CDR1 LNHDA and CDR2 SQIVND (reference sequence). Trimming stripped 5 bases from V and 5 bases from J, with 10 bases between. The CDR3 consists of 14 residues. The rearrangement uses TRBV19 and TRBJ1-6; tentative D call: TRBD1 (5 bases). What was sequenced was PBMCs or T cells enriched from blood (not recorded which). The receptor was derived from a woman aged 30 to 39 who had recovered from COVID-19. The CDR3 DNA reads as TGTGCCAGTAGTGGGGCAGTTCATAATTCACCCCTCCACTTT. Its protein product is CASSGAVHNSPLHF.